This T cell receptor beta chain was obtained from a study of Ad26.COV2.S vaccination and SARS-CoV-2 variants. Overall study results and limits: Reported post-vaccination CD8+ and CD4+ T cell responses to spike showed substantial breadth.

Note on this clone: The target antigen is unknown.

TCRdb's table, derived via immunoSEQ multiplex PCR, lists solely in-frame clones and lacks some. The top ten hold about 2.5% of the sample, which has some 500,000 clones, roughly nine tenths seen once. The treatment was: 19 received Ad26.COV2.S at low or high dose, single or two shots; roughly 5 received placebo; per-sample allocation not given. Collection of the samples took place on day 63 after the first injection of vaccine or placebo. Its platform was an Ad26 vector, and its expressed antigen was Wuhan-strain SARS-CoV-2 spike. The CDR3 length is 17 residues. The germline gives CDR1 MGHRA, CDR2 YSYEKL. J lost 8 bases, V lost 0 bases, and 10 bases had no gene match.

The V gene is TRBV4-1, the J gene TRBJ2-1, with 10 bases matching TRBD2. The source is a person between 18 and 59 years old who received the Ad26.COV2.S COVID-19 vaccine or a placebo. Sequences were derived from peripheral blood, sampled in a trial of Ad26.COV2.S vaccine versus placebo. The CDR3 here is CASSQDLGGLAGDEQFF. In nucleotides, the CDR3 is TGCGCCAGCAGCCAAGATCTAGGCGGGCTAGCGGGAGATGAGCAGTTCTTC.